These T cell receptor beta chains were read from a single sample in a study of cytotoxic CD8 clonotypes in ibrutinib-treated CLL. Assay: immunoSEQ multiplex PCR; the TCRdb copy retains only in-frame clones and omits some. The table shows around 200,000 clones, with 75% to 85% occurring only once. The source material was PBMCs, sampled after 12 months of ibrutinib treatment. The receptors here all came from a human donor with chronic lymphocytic leukemia. CDR3s include the opening cysteine and the closing phenylalanine or tryptophan. D genes are given only for firm matches. Not all rows give a size; the values are once, few, many and, for expanded clones, a class.

d_call	j_call	v_call	clone_size	cdr3_nt	cdr3_aa
TRBD1	TRBJ2-5	TRBV25-1	NA	TGTGCCACCAGCCTGGACGGGACAGGGGGGGGAGAGACCCAGTACTTC	CATSLDGTGGGETQYF
NA	TRBJ1-2	TRBV12-5	NA	TGTGCTAGTGGTCCCTCGGTCCTACCGAACCATGGCTACACCTTC	CASGPSVLPNHGYTF
NA	TRBJ2-1	TRBV10-1	NA	TGCGCCAGCAGTGAGTCTGGGGTCAGGGTGGCCTACAATGAGCAGTTCTTC	CASSESGVRVAYNEQFF
TRBD1	TRBJ1-1	TRBV27	NA	TGTGCCAGCAGTAGTACAGGGGCTGAAGCTTTCTTT	CASSSTGAEAFF
NA	TRBJ1-3	TRBV9	few	TGCCCCCCTCCCCCGGCAGAACACAACCCCTCTGGAAACACCATATATTTT	CPPPPAEHNPSGNTIYF
NA	TRBJ2-1	TRBV5-4	NA	TGTGCCAGCAGCTTGTGGAACGTCAATGAGCAGTTCTTC	CASSLWNVNEQFF
NA	TRBJ2-7	TRBV27	once	TGTGCCAGCAGTTTCGCAGGGCGCGACGAGCAGTACTTC	CASSFAGRDEQYF
TRBD2	TRBJ2-5	TRBV4-2	NA	TGTGCCAGCAGCCCGACTCCGGGGGGGGAGACCCAGTACTTC	CASSPTPGGETQYF
NA	TRBJ2-1	TRBV5-1	NA	TGCGCCAGCAGCTTATTTCAGTACAATGAGCAGTTCTTC	CASSLFQYNEQFF
NA	TRBJ1-2	TRBV10-3	NA	TGTGCCATCAGTGAGAGGGGCGGGTATGGGGACTATGGCTACACCTTC	CAISERGGYGDYGYTF
NA	TRBJ2-1	TRBV5-1	few	TGCGCCAGCAGCTTCCAGGAGAGCTCCTACAATGAGCAGTTCTTC	CASSFQESSYNEQFF
TRBD2	TRBJ2-7	TRBV5-4	NA	TGTGCCAGCAGCTCTGGACTAGCGGTCTACGAGCAGTACTTC	CASSSGLAVYEQYF
TRBD1	TRBJ1-5	TRBV5-1	NA	TGCGCCAGCAGCTTAGCTCCCGGGACAGGCGGGGTAGGACCCCAGCATTTT	CASSLAPGTGGVGPQHF
NA	TRBJ1-3	TRBV6-6	NA	TGTGCCAGCAGGTTCGTCGGGGGCTCTGGAAACACCATATATTTT	CASRFVGGSGNTIYF
TRBD2	TRBJ2-7	TRBV6-6	NA	TGTGCCAGCAACAGGATGGCGGGGGGAGCCTACGAGCAGTACTTC	CASNRMAGGAYEQYF
TRBD1	TRBJ1-2	TRBV15	once	TGTGCCACCAGCAGAGGTTTCGGTTCGGGACAGAACTATGGCTACACCTTC	CATSRGFGSGQNYGYTF
NA	TRBJ2-5	TRBV4-2	few	TGTGCCAGCAGCCTTCGTAGGGGATCGGGTGAGACAGAGACCCAGTACTTC	CASSLRRGSGETETQYF
NA	TRBJ2-5	TRBV7-9	NA	TGTGCCAGCCACCGGAGGACAGACCAAGAGACCCAGTACTTC	CASHRRTDQETQYF
TRBD2	TRBJ2-2	TRBV28	NA	TGTGCCAGCGAAACTACTAGCAGCGGGGCCGGGGAGCTGTTTTTT	CASETTSSGAGELFF
NA	TRBJ1-1	TRBV19	once	TGTGCCAGTAGTACCGGCCCCAGGGTAACTGAAGCTTTCTTT	CASSTGPRVTEAFF
NA	TRBJ2-1	TRBV11-3	NA	TGTGCCAGCAGCCAAGGACAGAGTCACTACAATGAGCAGTTCTTC	CASSQGQSHYNEQFF
NA	TRBJ2-5	TRBV10-3	NA	TGTGCCATCAGTGAGCCCCGACTGGTCGGGGCCCAGTACTTC	CAISEPRLVGAQYF
TRBD2	TRBJ2-7	TRBV10-1	NA	TGCGCCAGCAGTGAGAGTGTCACTAGCGGGAGAAACGAGCAGTACTTC	CASSESVTSGRNEQYF
TRBD1	TRBJ2-7	TRBV19	NA	TGTGCCAGTAGTAGTATGGGACAGGGTGCGTACGAGCAGTACTTC	CASSSMGQGAYEQYF
NA	TRBJ1-3	TRBV6-5	NA	TGTGCCAGCAGTCCAGGGGTACCTGGAAACACCATATATTTT	CASSPGVPGNTIYF
NA	TRBJ1-2	TRBV7-9	NA	TGTGCCACCCCAGGCACGTTCCCTCACTATGGCTACACCTTC	CATPGTFPHYGYTF
TRBD1	TRBJ1-2	TRBV19	NA	TGTGCCAGTAGTATGACAGGGGGTACCTTTAACTATGGCTACACCTTC	CASSMTGGTFNYGYTF
NA	TRBJ1-2	TRBV5-6	NA	TGTGCCAGCAGCTTGGGAAACCCAGGGGTGGGCTATGGCTACACCTTC	CASSLGNPGVGYGYTF
TRBD2	TRBJ2-3	TRBV18	NA	TGTGCCAGCTCAGCCGGGACTAGATGGGTTCCCACAGATACGCAGTATTTT	CASSAGTRWVPTDTQYF
TRBD2	TRBJ2-1	TRBV7-9	NA	TGTGCCAGCGTGATAGGATCCCGGGGACTAGCGGGGGTGGGTGAGCAGTTCTTC	CASVIGSRGLAGVGEQFF
NA	TRBJ2-1	TRBV19	once	TGTGCCAGTATGGGTCTCTCCTACAATGAGCAGTTCTTC	CASMGLSYNEQFF
TRBD2	TRBJ2-3	TRBV5-4	NA	TGTGCCAGCAGCCGGGGTATCGAGCGGGAGACCTCTGGGCCAGATACGCAGTATTTT	CASSRGIERETSGPDTQYF
NA	TRBJ1-2	TRBV11-2	NA	TGTGCCAGCAGGCCCCTTCAAGGGGACTATGGCTACACCTTC	CASRPLQGDYGYTF
NA	TRBJ2-7	TRBV9	NA	TGTGCCAGCAGCGCCGGGACCAGGCCGGGCGAGCAGTACTTC	CASSAGTRPGEQYF
TRBD1	TRBJ1-2	TRBV2	NA	TGTGCCAGCACTCCGACAGGGGGATTCTATGGCTACACCTTC	CASTPTGGFYGYTF
NA	TRBJ2-3	TRBV14	NA	TGTGCCAGCAGCCAAGTCGGGAGCACAGATACGCAGTATTTT	CASSQVGSTDTQYF
TRBD2	TRBJ2-5	TRBV10-2	NA	TGCGCCAGCAGTGACGGGGGGGGGCCTTCAGGGACCCAGTACTTC	CASSDGGGPSGTQYF
TRBD1	TRBJ1-3	TRBV2	NA	TGTGCCAGCAGTGAAAACAGTGGACAGGGGGCAAACACCATATATTTT	CASSENSGQGANTIYF
NA	TRBJ1-2	TRBV6-5	NA	TGTGCCAGCAGTTACTCTCCAGCTAACTATGGCTACACCTTC	CASSYSPANYGYTF
NA	TRBJ2-3	TRBV9	NA	TGTGCCAGCAGCGTAGCCCCCTCCCTGGGCGGAGATACGCAGTATTTT	CASSVAPSLGGDTQYF
TRBD2	TRBJ2-5	TRBV6-5	once	TGTGCCAGCAGCTTGGGACTAGCGGGAGTGGAGACCCAGTACTTC	CASSLGLAGVETQYF
TRBD1	TRBJ2-7	TRBV30	NA	TGTGCCTGGAGTGGTACAGGGGGCGGCTACGAGCAGTACTTC	CAWSGTGGGYEQYF
NA	TRBJ2-4	TRBV6-5	NA	TGTGCCAGCAGTTACTCCTTCAGGGAAGGCATTCAGTACTTC	CASSYSFREGIQYF
TRBD1	TRBJ1-2	TRBV29-1	NA	TGCAGCGTTCCTAAGACAGGGGTGGTCGCTAACTATGGCTACACCTTC	CSVPKTGVVANYGYTF
TRBD1	TRBJ1-1	TRBV19	NA	TGTGCCAGTAGTGGTGGACAGGGGCAGAACACTGAAGCTTTCTTT	CASSGGQGQNTEAFF
TRBD1	TRBJ2-5	TRBV7-8	NA	TGTGCCAGCAGCAATGGACAGGCGTTAAACCAAGAGACCCAGTACTTC	CASSNGQALNQETQYF
NA	TRBJ1-5	TRBV6-5	NA	TGTGCCAGCAGCCCGGGGAGTTATAGCAATCAGCCCCAGCATTTT	CASSPGSYSNQPQHF
NA	TRBJ1-1	TRBV11-2	NA	TGTGCCAGCAGCTTAAGGGGTGTGGGCACTGAAGCTTTCTTT	CASSLRGVGTEAFF
NA	TRBJ2-6	TRBV25-1	few	TGTGCCAGCAGTGAATTTCTTGGGGCCAACGTCCTGACTTTC	CASSEFLGANVLTF
TRBD1	TRBJ1-2	TRBV7-8	NA	TGTGCCAGCAGCTTATCTCAGGGGGCCCGGGGTGGCTACACCTTC	CASSLSQGARGGYTF
TRBD1	TRBJ1-3	TRBV6-5	NA	TGTGCCAGCAGTTACTCGACAGGGGTTGGAAACACCATATATTTT	CASSYSTGVGNTIYF
NA	TRBJ2-7	TRBV4-1	once	TGCGCCAGCAGCCCGTCTAACTCCTACGAGCAGTACTTC	CASSPSNSYEQYF
NA	TRBJ2-3	TRBV5-1	NA	TGCGCCAGCGGGGGAGTTAGCACAGATACGCAGTATTTT	CASGGVSTDTQYF
NA	TRBJ1-6	TRBV9	few	TGTGCCAGCAGCGCGGGGGATGTAAATTCACCCCTCCACTTT	CASSAGDVNSPLHF
TRBD1	TRBJ1-2	TRBV5-8	NA	TGTGCCAGCAGACTCGGACAGGGTTATGGCTACACCTTC	CASRLGQGYGYTF
NA	TRBJ1-1	TRBV27	NA	TGTGCCAGCAGAAAGGGTCCCGAAGCTTTCTTT	CASRKGPEAFF
NA	TRBJ1-1	TRBV15	NA	TGTGCCACCAGCGCCCGACAGACTGAAGCTTTCTTT	CATSARQTEAFF
TRBD1	TRBJ1-6	TRBV27	NA	TGTGCCAGCAGTCTGGACAGGGATTTTCCCCTCCACTTT	CASSLDRDFPLHF
NA	TRBJ2-4	TRBV4-1	NA	TGCGCCAGCAGCCAAGAAGGGGGGCTGAAAAACATTCAGTACTTC	CASSQEGGLKNIQYF